This T cell receptor (beta chain) was captured in a study of blood T cell repertoires in COVID-19. Here immunoSEQ multiplex PCR was the method, and the copy in TCRdb shows in-frame clones only, minus some. The top ten clones hold about 1.2% of a sample with 380,000 or so clones, around 90% of them seen once. For this clone: At the DNA level, this CDR3 is encoded by other sequences in the same sample as well.

The CDR3 spans 14 residues. Germline CDR1 and CDR2: SGHRS and YFSETQ. The junction had 6 bases not matched to a gene; V was cut back by 2 bases and J by 5 bases. What was sequenced was peripheral blood. The chain recombines TRBV5-1 with TRBJ1-1; 7 bases are shared with TRBD1. This TCR came from a man aged 35-49 years with acute or convalescent COVID-19. The CDR3 here is CASSLNRGVTEAFF. In DNA form, the CDR3 reads TGCGCCAGCAGCTTAAACAGGGGAGTTACTGAAGCTTTCTTT.